One and the same sample provided the 13 T cell receptor beta chains below, sequenced in a study of identical twins. TCRdb reprocessed the 5' RACE reads with MiXCR, giving one entry per CDR3 protein. The sample holds about 660,000 distinct CDR3 sequences, more than 6.5% seen once. This sample also appeared in a second study, on yellow fever vaccine responses in identical twins.

Material for sequencing was PBMCs. The receptors were sampled from a woman aged 18 to 35 in good health.

This clonotype was found many times. The chain links TRBV7-2 to TRBJ2-3; 8 bases are shared with TRBD2. J gave up 2 bases and V 0 bases, and 7 bases lay outside the gene matches. Germline CDR1 and CDR2: SGHTA and FQGNSA. CDR3 size: 17 residues. The chain's CDR3 is CASSLAASGPYTDTQYF. The CDR3 region has the DNA TGTGCCAGCAGCTTAGCCGCTAGCGGGCCCTACACAGATACGCAGTATTTT.

CDR3 DNA: TGTGCCAGCCTGCCGGGACAGGCGAGTGCTTTCTTT. Its protein product is CASLPGQASAFF. The chain recombines TRBV6-1 with TRBJ1-1, with TRBD1 matching 8 bases. This CDR3 has 12 amino acids. Germline V gives CDR1 MNHNS, CDR2 SASEGT. J gave up 11 bases and V 8 bases, and 10 bases lay outside the gene matches.

This clonotype was counted between two and nine times. The V call is TRBV20-1, the J call TRBJ2-7; TRBD2 matches at 9 bases. Per the germline V gene, CDR1 is DFQATT and CDR2 is SNEGSKA (reference sequence). V trimming: 3 bases; J trimming: 10 bases; junction bases outside the gene matches: 19. This CDR3 is 16 amino acids long. CDR3: CSASPLAGAAEVFQYF. Written as DNA, the CDR3 is TGCAGTGCTAGTCCATTAGCGGGGGCGGCTGAGGTCTTTCAGTACTTC.

The chain links TRBV18 to TRBJ2-1; 7 nucleotides agree with TRBD2. The CDR3 consists of 15 residues. Germline loops: CDR1 KGHSH, CDR2 LQKENI. With V trimmed by 0 bases and J by 9 bases, 8 bases remained unmatched. CDR3 residues: CASSPPTGGRGEQFF. The CDR3 coding sequence is TGTGCCAGCTCACCACCGACGGGAGGTAGGGGTGAGCAGTTCTTC.

The rearrangement uses TRBV5-1 and TRBJ1-2; weak D call: TRBD1 (6 bases). V gave up 3 bases and J gave up 6 bases, with 12 bases separating them. CDR1 is SGHRS and CDR2 is YFSETQ in the germline V gene. The CDR3 sequence is 13 residues long. The CDR3 DNA is TGCGCCAGCAGCTATAGGGGGTATGATGGCTACACCTTC. Translation: CASSYRGYDGYTF.

V usage is TRBV29-1 and J usage is TRBJ2-7; D is unresolved. CDR1 SQVTM and CDR2 ANQGSEA come from the germline V gene. There are 12 residues in the CDR3. V lost 0 bases and J 7 bases, leaving 10 bases between the germline ends. CDR3 in amino acids: CSVEDDPSEQYF. The CDR3 DNA is TGCAGCGTTGAAGACGATCCTTCGGAGCAGTACTTC.

The genes are TRBV27 and TRBJ1-2, with 7 bases aligning to TRBD1. The V segment lost 7 bases and the J segment 1 base; nucleotides outside the gene matches: 18. Germline CDR1 MNHEY, CDR2 SMNVEV (reference sequence). This CDR3 has 18 residues. The CDR3 protein is CASTSLMQGDDVNYGYTF. CDR3 nucleotides: TGTGCCAGCACCTCACTCATGCAGGGGGACGACGTTAACTATGGCTACACCTTC.

This clonotype was seen a few times. The J gene is TRBJ2-1, the V gene TRBV20-1; 11 positions match TRBD2. The ends lost 4 bases at V and 6 bases at J; junction bases unmatched: 17. The CDR3 loop spans 18 amino acids. Germline values: CDR1 DFQATT, CDR2 SNEGSKA (reference sequence). CDR3 sequence (DNA): TGCAGTGCTAAACGAGGGGACCGTAGCGGGGGGGCCCGCAATGAGCAGTTCTTC. Encoded protein: CSAKRGDRSGGARNEQFF.

The sample holds a few counts of this clonotype. The chain combines TRBV10-1 with TRBJ2-1; possible D gene TRBD1, 6 bases. With 0 bases removed from V and 7 bases from J, the gap between germline ends came to 19 bases. The CDR3 is 17 residues long. Looked up from germline, CDR1 is WNHNN and CDR2 is SYGVQD (reference sequence). CDR3 sequence reads: CASSESTRGHSPNEQFF. The CDR3 region has the DNA TGCGCCAGCAGTGAGTCGACTCGGGGACATTCCCCAAATGAGCAGTTCTTC.

In this sample, this clonotype turned up many times. The chain joins TRBV12-3 or TRBV12-4 to TRBJ2-2; tentatively, D is TRBD1 (6 bases). Trimming left V 6 bases short and J 4 bases short, with 18 bases between. This CDR3 contains 16 residues. This chain's CDR3 is CASSPRWEGGTGELFF. As DNA, the CDR3 is TGTGCCAGCAGCCCTCGCTGGGAAGGGGGCACCGGGGAGCTGTTTTTT.

The chain employs TRBV10-3 and TRBJ2-3; 9 nucleotides align to TRBD2. Germline assignment: CDR1 ENHRY and CDR2 SYGVKD. V shed 5 bases, J shed 5 bases, and the junction held 5 bases outside the gene matches. There are 14 residues in the CDR3. This CDR3 is CAISSAGGVDTQYF. CDR3 nucleotide sequence: TGTGCCATCAGTTCAGCGGGAGGAGTAGATACGCAGTATTTT.

This clonotype was picked up many times. The J gene is TRBJ2-2, the V gene TRBV5-6; D is unresolved. Germline lookup yields CDR1 SGHDT and CDR2 YYEEEE. Between the trimmed V and J ends, which lost 1 base and 4 bases, there was a span of 14 bases. This CDR3 spans 16 amino acids. CDR3: CASSLLGGESTGELFF. For the CDR3, the DNA is TGTGCCAGCAGCTTGTTAGGTGGGGAATCCACCGGGGAGCTGTTTTTT.

This clonotype was seen many times. V gene TRBV29-1 combines with J gene TRBJ1-5; a possible D gene is TRBD1 (5 bases). The CDR3 extends over 13 amino acids. In germline, CDR1 is SQVTM, CDR2 ANQGSEA. Deletions cut 4 bases from V and 5 bases from J, with 12 bases between. The CDR3 sequence: CSVAAREDQPQHF. The CDR3 nucleotides read TGCAGCGTTGCGGCCAGGGAGGATCAGCCCCAGCATTTT.